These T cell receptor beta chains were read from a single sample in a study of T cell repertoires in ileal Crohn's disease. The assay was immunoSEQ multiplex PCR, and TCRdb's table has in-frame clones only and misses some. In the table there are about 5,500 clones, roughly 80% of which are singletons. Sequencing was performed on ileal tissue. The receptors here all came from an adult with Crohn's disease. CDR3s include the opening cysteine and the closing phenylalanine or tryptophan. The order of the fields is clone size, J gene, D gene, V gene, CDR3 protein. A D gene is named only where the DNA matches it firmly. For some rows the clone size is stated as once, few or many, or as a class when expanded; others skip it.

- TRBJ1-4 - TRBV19 CASSITPGAGTATNEKLFF
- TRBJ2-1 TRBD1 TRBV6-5 CASSYSSGRGNEQFF
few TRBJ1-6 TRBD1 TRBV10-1 CASSEYRGSPLHF
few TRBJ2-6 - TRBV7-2 CASSLVGSSGANVLTF
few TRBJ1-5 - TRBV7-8 CASSLGPQAGRNQPQHF
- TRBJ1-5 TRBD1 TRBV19 CAASGQGYQPQHF
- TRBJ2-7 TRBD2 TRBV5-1 CASSLLSGGRYEQYF
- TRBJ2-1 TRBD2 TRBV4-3 CASSQDFSSGWSSYNEQFF
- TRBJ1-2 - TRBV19 CARATRERDGYTF
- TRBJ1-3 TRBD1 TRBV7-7 CASSPGQGPGNTIYF
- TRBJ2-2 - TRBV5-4 CASSLGRGIGGELFF
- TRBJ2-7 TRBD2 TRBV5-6 CASTPKGGRSDYEQYF
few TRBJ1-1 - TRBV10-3 CAITERANTEAFF
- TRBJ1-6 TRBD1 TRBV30 CAWRPRTGGIVNSPLHF
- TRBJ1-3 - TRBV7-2 CASSPPGSYSGNTIYF
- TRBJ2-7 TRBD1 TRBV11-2 CASSSAGGPNEQYF
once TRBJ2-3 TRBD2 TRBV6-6 CASEGLAITDTQYF
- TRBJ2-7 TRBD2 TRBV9 CASSFGLADSYEQYF
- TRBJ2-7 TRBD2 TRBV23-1 CASSHSVTAGAPGKSYEQYF
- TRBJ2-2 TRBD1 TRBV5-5 CASSLPVQGAVGELFF
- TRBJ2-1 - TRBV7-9 CASSLGQGSYNEQFF
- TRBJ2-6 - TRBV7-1 CASSNVIRGQSRANVLTF
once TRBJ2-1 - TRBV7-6 CASSPVGGGPTNEQFF
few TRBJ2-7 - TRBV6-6 CASSYHLDMSYEQYF
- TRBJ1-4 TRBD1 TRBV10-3 CAISEGQGEKLFF
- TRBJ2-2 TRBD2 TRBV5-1 CASIGLAGPGELFF
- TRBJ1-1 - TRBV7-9 CASSARRSLNTEAFF
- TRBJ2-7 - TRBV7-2 CASRSGISYEQYF
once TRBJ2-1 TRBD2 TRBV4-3 CASSQLAGGVNEQFF
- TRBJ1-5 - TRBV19 CASSTDSQGISNQPQHF
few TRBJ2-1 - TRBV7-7 CASSPAIAVYNEQFF
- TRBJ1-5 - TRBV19 CASTDTGNQPQHF
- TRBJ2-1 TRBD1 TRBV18 CASSPDRGRKDNEQFF
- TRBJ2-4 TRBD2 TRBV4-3 CASSQEIAGRRIAKNIQYF
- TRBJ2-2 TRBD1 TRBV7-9 CASSSRDRGNTGELFF
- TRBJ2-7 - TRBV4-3 CASSQERGLEQYF
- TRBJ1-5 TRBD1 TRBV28 CASSFQGARNQPQHF
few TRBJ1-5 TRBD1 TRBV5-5 CASSGTGFGNQPQHF
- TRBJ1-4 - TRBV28 CASSPPTASNEKLFF
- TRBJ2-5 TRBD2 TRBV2 CASRAGGETQYF
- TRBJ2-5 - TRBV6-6 CASSYGRKETQYF
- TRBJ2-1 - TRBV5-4 CASSLGRNEQFF
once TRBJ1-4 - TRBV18 CASSPVPGVGSEKLFF
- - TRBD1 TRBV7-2 CASSLGQGAYEQYF
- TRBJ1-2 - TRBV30 CAWSRGGGANYGYTF
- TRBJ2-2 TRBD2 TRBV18 CASSARTSGRMTGELFF
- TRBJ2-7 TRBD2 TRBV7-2 CASSFTSGGEQYF
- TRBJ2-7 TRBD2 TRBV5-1 CASSLDGSGRHNSYEQYF
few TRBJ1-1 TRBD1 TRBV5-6 CASSPDRGPNTEAFF
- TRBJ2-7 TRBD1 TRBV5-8 CASSLQGSFEQYF
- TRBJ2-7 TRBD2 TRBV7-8 CASSFLTSGLLIYEQYF
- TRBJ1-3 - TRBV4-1 CASSQSWRRSGNTIYF
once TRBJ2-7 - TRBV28 CASRRLDRGDYEQYF
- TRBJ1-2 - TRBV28 CASSFVGARGYTF
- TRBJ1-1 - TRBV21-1 CASSLDRVGENTEAFF
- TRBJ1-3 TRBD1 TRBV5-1 CASSVGQGSSGNTIYF
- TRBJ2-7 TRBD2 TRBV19 CASADAGAYEQYF